This T cell receptor beta chain was recovered during a study of T cells after yellow fever vaccination. Study information: The authors prepared low-cell-number fractions using SMART-Seq v4 Ultra Low Input.

This clonotype occurred a few times. Its specificity is not known. MiXCR, applied by TCRdb to the 5' RACE reads, yields one record per CDR3 protein. Of 280,000 or so distinct CDR3 sequences detected, 8.7% appear once; the ten largest clones hold about 3.5%. Germline V gene data show CDR1 as SGHVS and CDR2 as FNYEAQ. The CDR3 sequence is 13 residues long. Trimming took 8 bases from V and 0 from J, leaving 8 bases between them. Overall study findings and caveats: Booster samples showed a return of most primary-vaccination clones (around 96% CD4, around 85% CD8). By day 5 rather than day 15, the secondary response had peaked, though it was weaker.

The source is a man younger than 35 who received the YFV17D yellow fever vaccine. The rearrangement joins TRBV7-6 to TRBJ1-3; D is undetermined. This sample comprised CD4+ T cells sorted from PBMCs, obtained 5 days after the yellow fever booster vaccination. In DNA, the CDR3 is TGTGCCAGCGGAAAGAGCTCTGGAAACACCATATATTTT. It specifies CASGKSSGNTIYF. Based on the CDR3 plus reference TRBV7-6 and TRBJ1-3, the full variable domain is GAGVSQSPRYKVTKRGQDVALRCDPISGHVSLYWYRQALGQGPEFLTYFNYEAQQDKSGLPNDRFSAERPEGSISTLTIQRTEQRDSAMYRCASGKSSGNTIYFGEGSWLTVV.